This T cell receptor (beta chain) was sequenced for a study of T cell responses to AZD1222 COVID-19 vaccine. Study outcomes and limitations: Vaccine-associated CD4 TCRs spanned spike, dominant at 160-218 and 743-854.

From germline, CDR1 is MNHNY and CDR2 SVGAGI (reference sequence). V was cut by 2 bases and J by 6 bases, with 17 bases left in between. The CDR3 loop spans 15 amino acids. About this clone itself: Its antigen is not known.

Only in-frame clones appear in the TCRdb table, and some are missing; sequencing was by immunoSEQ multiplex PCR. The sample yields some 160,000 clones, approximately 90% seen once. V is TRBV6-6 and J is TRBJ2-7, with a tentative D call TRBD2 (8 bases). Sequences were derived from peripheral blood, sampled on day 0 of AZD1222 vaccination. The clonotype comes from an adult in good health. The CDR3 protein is CASSYPPGGGGEQYF. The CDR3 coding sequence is TGTGCCAGCAGTTACCCCCCGGGAGGGGGCGGCGAGCAGTACTTC.